Listed below are T cell receptor beta chains from one sample, sequenced in a study of T cells in Graves' hyperthyroidism and ophthalmopathy. TCRdb passed the multiplex PCR reads through MiXCR, listing each CDR3 protein once. The data contain about 610,000 distinct CDR3 sequences, about 45% of them singletons. Sequenced material: peripheral blood or thyroid tissue (not recorded which). The receptor source for this set is a woman in her late teens or twenties with Graves' hyperthyroidism. Each CDR3 is given with its conserved first and last residue. The D gene is left open where the match is weak. Rows give clone size only sometimes, using once, few, many, or a class for an expanded clone.

size,length,D,J,V,CDR3,DNA
few,14,TRBD2,TRBJ2-1,TRBV24-1,CATGAGGLYNEQFF,TGTGCCACAGGAGCGGGGGGACTCTACAATGAGCAGTTCTTC
-,17,TRBD2,TRBJ2-5,TRBV7-7,CASSRFSGRAKGETQYF,TGTGCTAGCAGCCGATTTAGCGGGAGGGCCAAGGGAGAGACCCAGTACTTC
many,15,-,TRBJ2-2,TRBV2,CASSDDRRDTGELFF,TGTGCCAGCAGTGATGACCGGCGGGACACCGGGGAGCTGTTTTTT
-,12,-,TRBJ1-6,TRBV7-9,CASSLDDSPLHF,TGTGCCAGCAGCCTCGACGATTCACCCCTCCACTTT
-,17,TRBD1,TRBJ1-2,TRBV7-3,CASSLYRTGEINYGYTF,TGTGCCAGCAGCTTATATCGGACAGGCGAAATTAACTATGGCTACACCTTC
few,15,-,TRBJ2-7,TRBV5-1,CASSFRQGIPYEQYF,TGCGCCAGCAGCTTCCGTCAGGGGATCCCCTACGAGCAGTACTTC
-,11,-,TRBJ1-2,TRBV20-1,CSARDGSGLTF,TGCAGTGCTAGAGATGGGAGCGGGCTCACCTTC
many,15,-,TRBJ1-3,TRBV15,CATSRDLIPGNTIYF,TGTGCCACCAGCAGAGATCTAATTCCTGGAAACACCATATATTTT
-,15,TRBD1,TRBJ1-1,TRBV29-1,CSSYGNRGGNTEAFF,TGCAGCAGTTACGGTAACAGGGGAGGAAATACTGAAGCTTTCTTT
many,14,-,TRBJ1-5,TRBV19,CASSIEGSLQPQHF,TGTGCCAGTAGTATAGAGGGGTCTCTTCAGCCCCAGCATTTT
many,16,-,TRBJ2-5,TRBV7-9,CASSLLSGDVQETQYF,TGTGCCAGCAGCTTACTTAGCGGAGATGTACAAGAGACCCAGTACTTC
many,14,TRBD1,TRBJ2-2,TRBV19,CASTLGQGAGELFF,TGTGCCAGTACCTTGGGACAGGGCGCCGGGGAGCTGTTTTTT
many,11,-,TRBJ1-2,TRBV25-1,CASSELYGYTF,TGTGCCAGCAGTGAACTCTATGGCTACACCTTC
many,14,TRBD1,TRBJ2-7,TRBV12-3/TRBV12-4,CASRLGQGPYEQYF,TGTGCCAGCAGGCTGGGACAGGGTCCCTACGAGCAGTACTTC
many,13,-,TRBJ2-5,TRBV9,CASSPGVGETQYF,TGTGCCAGCAGCCCAGGAGTCGGGGAGACCCAGTACTTC
many,14,-,TRBJ1-5,TRBV6-5,CASSYRDGNQPQHF,TGTGCCAGCAGTTACCGGGACGGAAATCAGCCCCAGCATTTT
-,13,-,TRBJ1-2,TRBV5-4,CASSFSAASGNTF,TGTGCCAGCAGCTTTTCTGCCGCCTCTGGAAACACCTTC